This TCR beta chain came from a study of shared clonotypes between healthy human individuals. Whole-study findings and limits: Naive subsets generally exceeded memory subsets in estimated richness.

This table comes from immunoSEQ multiplex PCR, and its TCRdb copy is limited to in-frame clones, with some not included. This table holds millions of clones, approximately 95% found once. Worth noting for this clone: The antigen is unknown.

Germline-derived CDR1 and CDR2 are KGHSH and LQKENI. The CDR3 sequence is 14 residues long. Trimming left V 6 bases short and J 8 bases short, with 19 bases between. This receptor was taken from a young man in good health. Some clones in this sample may be carry-over from other donors' samples. This rearrangement joins TRBV18 to TRBJ1-1; D is unresolved. Material for sequencing was naive CD4+ T cells from PBMCs. Documented subset: CD45RA+ positively selected. In DNA, the CDR3 is TGTGCCAGCTCCCCGCGGGTAGGGCATAAGGAAGCTTTCTTT. This translates into CASSPRVGHKEAFF.